Listed below are T cell receptor beta chains from one sample, sequenced in a study of blood T cell repertoires in COVID-19. TCRdb keeps only in-frame clones here, not all; method: immunoSEQ multiplex PCR. In the table there are some 230,000 clones, more than 75% of which are singletons. The sample was peripheral blood. These receptor sequences come from a man in his forties or fifties who had recovered from COVID-19. CDR3s include the opening cysteine and the closing phenylalanine or tryptophan. A D gene is named only where the DNA matches it firmly. Clone size appears in some rows only: once, few, many, or a class for an expanded clone.

V,J,D,size,CDR3,DNA
TRBV7-9,TRBJ1-2,NA,NA,CASSLVRATGSNYGYTF,TGTGCCAGCAGCTTAGTCCGAGCGACGGGGTCTAACTATGGCTACACCTTC
TRBV30,TRBJ1-1,NA,NA,CAGGSTEAFF,TGTGCCGGAGGGAGCACTGAAGCTTTCTTT
TRBV30,TRBJ1-1,NA,NA,CAWSDPGHTVWMNTEAFF,TGTGCCTGGAGTGACCCCGGACATACCGTATGGATGAACACTGAAGCTTTCTTT
TRBV7-9,TRBJ1-1,NA,NA,CASSLALRQGHTEAFF,TGTGCCAGCAGCTTAGCGTTGAGGCAGGGGCACACTGAAGCTTTCTTT
TRBV6-1,TRBJ2-1,TRBD2,NA,CASSEVAGDEGEQFF,TGTGCCAGCAGTGAAGTAGCGGGAGATGAGGGTGAGCAGTTCTTC
TRBV2,TRBJ1-3,NA,NA,CASRAPGGAGNTIYF,TGTGCCAGCCGAGCACCGGGGGGCGCCGGAAACACCATATATTTT
TRBV28,TRBJ2-7,TRBD1,NA,CASTGTGDYYEQYF,TGTGCCAGCACTGGGACAGGGGATTACTACGAGCAGTACTTC
TRBV11-2,TRBJ2-1,TRBD2,NA,CASSPGLAASHEQFF,TGTGCCAGCAGCCCCGGACTAGCCGCTAGTCATGAGCAGTTCTTC
TRBV28,TRBJ2-5,TRBD2,NA,CASSLISGSLETQYF,TGTGCCAGCAGTTTAATTAGCGGGAGTCTGGAGACCCAGTACTTC
TRBV2,TRBJ2-1,TRBD2,NA,CASGLADFNEQFF,TGTGCCAGCGGACTAGCGGACTTCAATGAGCAGTTCTTC
TRBV14,TRBJ2-7,TRBD1,NA,CASSHRPGTGGNEQYF,TGTGCCAGCAGCCACCGACCCGGGACAGGGGGCAACGAGCAGTACTTC
TRBV5-6,TRBJ1-1,NA,NA,CASSSKDRMNTEAFF,TGTGCCAGCAGCTCAAAGGACAGAATGAACACTGAAGCTTTCTTT
TRBV2,TRBJ2-5,NA,NA,CANKGRYEDQETQYF,TGTGCCAACAAAGGGAGGTATGAAGACCAAGAGACCCAGTACTTC
TRBV7-2,TRBJ2-5,TRBD1,NA,CASSPTGTAPRETQYF,TGTGCCAGCAGCCCGACCGGGACAGCCCCCCGGGAGACCCAGTACTTC
TRBV28,TRBJ1-2,NA,NA,CASSSPREITGYTF,TGTGCCAGCAGTTCCCCAAGGGAGATAACAGGCTACACCTTC
TRBV5-1,TRBJ2-6,TRBD1,once,CASSPHRGGSSGANVLTF,TGCGCCAGCAGCCCGCACAGGGGCGGTAGCTCTGGGGCCAACGTCCTGACTTTC
TRBV27,TRBJ2-1,NA,NA,CAATKTPQDEQFF,TGTGCCGCCACGAAGACCCCACAGGATGAGCAGTTCTTC
TRBV7-9,TRBJ2-2,NA,NA,CASSLSNTGELFF,TGTGCCAGCAGCCTCTCTAACACCGGGGAGCTGTTTTTT
TRBV19,TRBJ1-1,TRBD1,NA,CASSSSTGGNTEAFF,TGTGCCAGTAGTTCTTCGACAGGGGGTAACACTGAAGCTTTCTTT
TRBV19,TRBJ1-3,NA,once,CASSILRNTIYF,TGTGCCAGTAGTATTCTGAGGAACACCATATATTTT
TRBV7-2,TRBJ2-7,TRBD2,NA,CASSLGLAAYEQYF,TGTGCCAGCAGCTTGGGACTAGCGGCCTACGAGCAGTACTTC
TRBV29-1,TRBJ2-5,NA,NA,CSARNDLWQETQYF,TGCAGCGCTCGAAACGACTTGTGGCAAGAGACCCAGTACTTC
TRBV6-5,TRBJ1-5,NA,NA,CASSLDRSNQPQHF,TGTGCCAGCAGTCTGGACAGAAGCAATCAGCCCCAGCATTTT
TRBV6-5,TRBJ2-3,TRBD1,NA,CASSRQGAGTDTQYF,TGTGCCAGCAGCAGACAGGGGGCCGGCACAGATACGCAGTATTTT
TRBV7-9,TRBJ1-2,NA,few,CASSSRASDGNYGYTF,TGTGCCAGCAGCTCCAGGGCGTCGGACGGGAACTATGGCTACACCTTC
TRBV24-1,TRBJ2-1,TRBD1,NA,CATSKLPGQGSPSAHNEQFF,TGTGCCACCAGCAAATTGCCGGGACAGGGTTCCCCCTCGGCCCACAATGAGCAGTTCTTC
TRBV9,TRBJ1-3,NA,NA,CASSVSRATGNTIYF,TGTGCCAGCAGCGTATCCAGGGCCACTGGAAACACCATATATTTT
TRBV5-1,TRBJ1-6,NA,NA,CASSPGGGGSPLHF,TGCGCCAGCAGCCCCGGGGGTGGCGGTTCACCCCTCCACTTT
TRBV4-2,TRBJ1-2,NA,NA,CASSRGSPSGYTF,TGTGCCAGCAGCCGAGGAAGTCCGTCGGGCTACACCTTC
TRBV28,TRBJ2-7,NA,once,CASKKQDHDEQYF,TGTGCCAGCAAAAAACAGGACCACGACGAGCAGTACTTC
TRBV6-5,TRBJ2-1,TRBD1,NA,CASSLGRQGTNEQFF,TGTGCCAGCAGTTTGGGAAGACAGGGGACTAATGAGCAGTTCTTC
TRBV5-4,TRBJ2-1,NA,NA,CASSPGTGEFEQFF,TGTGCCAGCAGCCCGGGGACTGGGGAATTTGAGCAGTTCTTC
TRBV6-4,TRBJ1-2,TRBD1,once,CASRKGQGDGYTF,TGTGCCAGCAGGAAAGGACAGGGTGATGGCTACACCTTC
TRBV6-5,TRBJ2-2,TRBD2,few,CASRESGSRELFF,TGTGCCAGCAGAGAGAGCGGGAGTCGAGAGCTGTTTTTT
TRBV11-2,TRBJ2-7,NA,NA,CASSLERGPYEQYF,TGTGCCAGCAGCTTAGAGCGGGGACCCTACGAGCAGTACTTC
TRBV6-6,TRBJ2-2,NA,NA,CASSYSSFAGELFF,TGTGCCAGCAGTTACTCTAGTTTTGCCGGGGAGCTGTTTTTT
TRBV19,TRBJ2-3,TRBD2,NA,CASSMTSGSTDTQYF,TGTGCCAGTAGTATGACTAGCGGGAGCACAGATACGCAGTATTTT
TRBV9,TRBJ2-5,NA,NA,CASSVGYGIQETQYF,TGTGCCAGCAGCGTAGGATACGGGATCCAAGAGACCCAGTACTTC
TRBV18,TRBJ2-3,NA,NA,CASSPDYRSYHGTDTQYF,TGTGCCAGCTCACCAGACTACCGATCATACCACGGCACAGATACGCAGTATTTT
TRBV11-2,TRBJ2-1,TRBD1,once,CASSLTALTGQEYNEQFF,TGTGCCAGCAGCTTAACTGCCCTCACGGGACAGGAATACAATGAGCAGTTCTTC
TRBV12-2,TRBJ1-5,NA,NA,CASRSPGTLPYSNQPQHF,TGTGCAAGTCGCTCCCCCGGGACACTCCCCTATAGCAATCAGCCCCAGCATTTT
TRBV19,TRBJ2-7,TRBD2,NA,CASSGGSGAYEQYF,TGTGCCAGTAGTGGAGGTAGCGGGGCCTACGAGCAGTACTTC